Many counts were recorded for the clone carrying this T cell receptor (beta chain). Sequencing was done on patients that had shown CD8+CD57+ cell expansion by flow cytometry. Patients were untreated when blood was sampled. The sample is drawn from a study of CD8+CD57+ T cells in acquired aplastic anemia. In germline, CDR1 is LNHDA, CDR2 SQIVND (reference sequence). CDR3 length: 17 amino acids. The junction had 14 bases not matched to a gene; V was cut back by 6 bases and J by 7 bases. Genomic DNA templated the TCR beta VDJ and CDR3 profiling. MiXCR was run by TCRdb on the reads, yielding one entry per CDR3 protein. The table records approximately 160,000 distinct CDR3 sequences, roughly 50% of them present only once.

The V gene is TRBV19, the J gene TRBJ1-5; 11 bases are a match to TRBD1. The specimen was sorted CD4+, CD8+, or CD8+CD57+ T cells (not recorded which) from PBMCs. This TCR came from a human donor with aplastic anemia. The CDR3, as DNA: TGTGCCAGTAGCCCGGGACAGGGGGAAAGGAGGGGACAGCCCCAGCATTTT. Translated, it gives CASSPGQGERRGQPQHF. Full variable domain (remainder filled in from reference TRBV19 and TRBJ1-5): DGGITQSPKYLFRKEGQNVTLSCEQNLNHDAMYWYRQDPGQGLRLIYYSQIVNDFQKGDIAEGYSVSREKKESFPLTVTSAQKNPTAFYLCASSPGQGERRGQPQHFGDGTRLSIL.